This TCR beta chain was obtained from a study of T cell responses to AZD1222 COVID-19 vaccine. This clone was observed many times. Its antigen is unknown. Study-wide results and caveats: Donors were mostly white British, more females; clonal diversity possibly underestimated.

Clones were read by immunoSEQ multiplex PCR, and TCRdb kept only the in-frame ones, dropping some. The sample includes about 120,000 clones, over 80% seen only once; the top ten take around 15%. The specimen was peripheral blood, collected on day 0 of AZD1222 vaccination. This receptor was identified in an adult in good health.

Here the CDR3 DNA reads TGCGCCAGCAGCCTCTTTCTTCCGGGGGAGGGAAACACCATATATTTT. Its protein product is CASSLFLPGEGNTIYF. The chain combines TRBV4-3 with TRBJ1-3, with a possible D match to TRBD1 (5 bases). Germline-derived CDR1 and CDR2 are LGHNA and YSLEER. The V gene lost 4 bases and the J gene lost 4 bases, with 17 bases spanning the gap. The CDR3 extends over 16 amino acids.